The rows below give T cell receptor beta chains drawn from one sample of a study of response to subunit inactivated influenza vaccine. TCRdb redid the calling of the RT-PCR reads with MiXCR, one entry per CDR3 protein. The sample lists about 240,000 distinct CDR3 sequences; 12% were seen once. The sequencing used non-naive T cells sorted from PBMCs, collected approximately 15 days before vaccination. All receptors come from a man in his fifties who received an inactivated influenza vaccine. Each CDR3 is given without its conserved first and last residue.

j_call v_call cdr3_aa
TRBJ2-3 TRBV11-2 ASSQGQNYDTQY
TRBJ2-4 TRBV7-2 ASSLGWGRSKNIQY
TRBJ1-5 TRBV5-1 ASSLGPRDSNQPQH
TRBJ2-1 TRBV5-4 ASSLDGYSYNEQF
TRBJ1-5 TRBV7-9 ASSLGTGQPQH
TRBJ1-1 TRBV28 ASMALRGASRTEAF
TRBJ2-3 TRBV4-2 ASSQIGGSKADTQY
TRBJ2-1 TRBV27 ASSSPVRAGSYNEQF
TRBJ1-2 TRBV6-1 ASSQDGSTNYGYT
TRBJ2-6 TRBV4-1 ASSPHKIVFSGANVLT
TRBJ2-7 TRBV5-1 ASSWYSRTGGYYEQY
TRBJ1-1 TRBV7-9 ASSLGQGSEAF
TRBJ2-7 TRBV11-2 ASSLPAGGWVTPTEQY
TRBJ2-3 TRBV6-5 ASSYRRRTSGASTDTQY
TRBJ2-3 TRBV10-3 AISDGRRTSGRAPPDTQY
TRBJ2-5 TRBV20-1 SASGDSRRIETQY
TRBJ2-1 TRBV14 ASRPLAGLSGNEQF
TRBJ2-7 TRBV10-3 AISLSSYEQY
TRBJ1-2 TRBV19 ASSPQGFYGYT
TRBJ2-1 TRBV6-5 ASSYAASGRIYNEQF
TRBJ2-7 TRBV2 ASSGDSDRDYEQY
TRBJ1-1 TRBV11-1 ASRPRTGANTEAF
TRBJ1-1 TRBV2 ASSQQVTEAF
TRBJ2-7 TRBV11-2 ASSLGPGGPYEQY
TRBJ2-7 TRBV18 ASSPAGGYEQY
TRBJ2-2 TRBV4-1 ASSQAVWTGELF
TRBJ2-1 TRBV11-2 ASSYQYNEQF
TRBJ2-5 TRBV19 ASSIAGNFDGGQY
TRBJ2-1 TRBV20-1 SALGGGASNEQF
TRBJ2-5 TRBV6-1 ASALGAGGRETQY
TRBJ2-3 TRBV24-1 ATSTTDTQY
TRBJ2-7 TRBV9 ASNEFGGVYEQY
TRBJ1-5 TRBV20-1 SAGTLDQPQH
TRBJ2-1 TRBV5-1 ASSGTTSGTYNEQF
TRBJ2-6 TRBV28 ASGGHGYSGANVLT
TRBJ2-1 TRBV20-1 SADGLGYNEQF
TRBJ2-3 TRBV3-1 ASSQDRLAGVPDTQY
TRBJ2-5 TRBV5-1 ASSLAGQGQETQY
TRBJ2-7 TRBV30 AWSSTGEGEQY
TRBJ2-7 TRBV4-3 ASSQDLSRGLYEQY
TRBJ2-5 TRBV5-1 ASSKLAGQETQY
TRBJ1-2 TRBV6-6 ASTPGMGGYT
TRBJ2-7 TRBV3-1 ASSQGGGIYEQY
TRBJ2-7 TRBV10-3 AIRGTVPPYEQY
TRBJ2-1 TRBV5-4 ASSLGTSGWVHNEQF
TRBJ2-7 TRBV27 ASSFTGVTDEQY
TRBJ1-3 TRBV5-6 ASSLRGVNSGNTIY
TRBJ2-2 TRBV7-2 ASSLVGTTGELF
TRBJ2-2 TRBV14 ASSQIGRGTGTGELF
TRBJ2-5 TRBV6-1 ASRDRLAGVPETQY
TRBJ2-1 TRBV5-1 ASSISGTSNEQF